Reported below is one TCR beta chain. This clone turned up a few times. It has no known antigen specificity. The input lacks base qualities; no much larger clone sits a single base away. The germline V gene (reference sequence) yields PRHDT for CDR1 and FYEKMQ for CDR2. The CDR3 spans 15 residues, from the cysteine through the phenylalanine. Only CDR3 DNA remains: 45 bases, in frame from the first base. Between the V and J ends, shortened by 4 bases and 5 bases respectively, the junction contains 17 bases. Libraries were constructed by the immunoSEQ multiplex PCR assay. The multiplex PCR relied on a mix of 60 forward primers for TCR Vbeta segments and 13 reverse primers for TCR Jbeta segments. The CDR3 region of rearranged TCR beta genes was amplified from genomic DNA with a multiplex PCR assay. On the Illumina HiSeq System, the amplified TCR beta libraries were sequenced as 87-base-pair reads. On the study's bioinformatics: A later analysis counted approximately 74 million unique TCR beta chains across the 500 to 850 repertoires, and 9 million to 14 million of these chains were shared by at least two donors. Raw reads were error-corrected and collapsed into unique sequences with a nearest-neighbor algorithm that merged closely related sequences to remove PCR and sequencing errors. CDR3 sequences were aligned to IMGT reference sequences to assign V, D and J gene segments. For a sequence to be retained, a match of at least six nucleotides was required to both a V gene segment and a J gene segment. A rearrangement was called productive if the CDR3 had no stop codons and remained in frame with V and J, and every other rearrangement was called non-productive. Following IMGT convention, CDR3 was defined as the stretch from the second conserved V-encoded cysteine to the conserved J-encoded phenylalanine. In an earlier analysis of 500 to 650 of the donors, sequences lacking an unambiguous match to a single V gene segment were excluded. An earlier analysis of some 610 of the donors called V segments functional above 56.7% productive rearrangements and segregating when the between-donor standard deviation exceeded 5%. A statistical classification framework was developed to diagnose cytomegalovirus status using the catalog of TCR beta chain sequences. In a later analysis, V and J genes were assigned by comparing TCR nucleotide sequences against IMGT/GENE-DB human TR gene sequences. In a later analysis, CDR3 sequences and most-parsimonious VDJ recombination scenarios were assigned using the TCRdist pipeline. A later analysis defined each TCR beta chain by its CDR3 amino acid sequence plus V-gene family, and excluded reads lacking a unique V-gene family. To address suspected cross-contamination and a sequencing artifact, a later analysis removed approximately 600 highly shared, low-generation-probability nucleotide sequences. In a later analysis, a clonal expansion index for each public chain was calculated from normalized within-repertoire ranks of inferred template counts. In a later analysis, generation probabilities were computed using a VDJ recombination model fitted to out-of-frame rearrangements, and the results were checked against IGoR. In a later analysis, TCR-TCR, TCR-HLA and TCR-CMV co-occurrence was scored with hypergeometric tests, and a repertoire-size bias correction was applied to TCR pairs. To estimate false discovery rates, a later analysis permuted the HLA or CMV assignments 20 times. A later analysis grouped co-occurring TCRs with DBSCAN, adding TCRdist sequence similarity when clustering within HLA-allele-positive subsets. Repertoires with fewer than 30,000 or more than 120,000 public chains were left out of co-occurrence clustering, as were five repertoires with anomalous nucleotide sharing. TCRdb's version of the immuneACCESS table is confined to in-frame rearrangements and falls short of the full clone set. An unresolved V gene accounts for under half of the shortfall where checked; the remainder is of unknown origin. From that table come the V and J calls and clone size; the DNA was used to work out D and trimming. The table for this sample lists some 110,000 clones; around three quarters of them were counted only once. The biggest ten clones account for about 0.92% of the sample.

The record originates from a study of cytomegalovirus exposure and HLA in healthy donors (dated by TCRdb to about 2017). Regarding the study in general: In an earlier analysis of 450 to 750 of the donors, under 300 Gb of sequence data and 90 million to 120 million unique TCR beta sequences from 150 million to 200 million T cells were reported. An early release that covered some 640 HLA-typed donors contained approximately 320 gigabases of sequencing data and tens of millions of unique TCR sequences. Of the 398 genotyped donors, 65% to 90% fell in the genetic ancestry cluster associated with self-reported Caucasian donors. The study was designed to test whether signatures of past pathogen exposure could be identified by cataloging public T cell receptors. The study used immunosequencing to profile the T cell repertoires of several hundred subjects and linked those repertoires to cytomegalovirus serostatus. A separate validation cohort of about 110 different subjects was used in addition to the 666-subject first cohort. To predict cytomegalovirus infection status, the study brought together high-throughput TCR immunosequencing, statistical association of individual TCRs with disease status, and machine learning. A later analysis re-examined previously published TCR beta repertoires from more than 550 donors and added high-resolution HLA genotyping to investigate patterns of TCR occurrence. The later analysis used no new phenotypic data to find candidate immune exposures, relying instead on TCR beta sequences and their occurrence across donors. To decide whether each TCR beta V gene segment behaved as functional or pseudogenic, an earlier analysis of some 600 of the donors relied on high-throughput TCR beta sequencing. Donor age, sex, ethnicity and CMV serostatus were compiled together with the repertoire data. Genome-wide SNP genotypes for about 65% of the 666 donors were used in a later genetic analysis, which treated that subset as a discovery cohort. All discovery cohort repertoires had been generated on a single sequencing platform. Both class I and class II loci were covered by HLA typing, at four-digit resolution. Typing coverage differed by locus: A, B, C, DRB1 and DQB1 were typed in about 620-630 donors, DQA1 in about 500, DPA1 in 600 to 610, and DPB1 in roughly 470. About five DR-DQ haplotypes were treated as single units for association and clustering because of strong linkage in the cohort. Across around 400 genotyped donors of the cohort, an average of about 250,000 unique TCR beta nucleotide sequences per donor were sequenced, and around 20% of those sequences were non-productive.

Points the paper makes about the study in general: Because counts were too low, roughly 18 rarely observed V segments, including chromosome 9 orphons, were left out of the earlier analysis of 500 to 750 of the donors. In a later analysis, most CMV-associated TCR beta chains were found to appear HLA-restricted, with HLA associations seemingly driven largely by CMV exposure. Roughly uniform sequencing depth across donors was assumed in presence/absence analyses, although this assumption may not hold. When HLA alleles, especially DR and DQ, strongly co-occurred, TCR associations were difficult to assign to individual alleles. In a later analysis, TCR association rates were found to vary across HLA loci, with the most associated TCRs seen for DRB1 alleles and the fewest for HLA-C alleles. A further reported finding was that TCR beta sequences accurately predicted the HLA-A and HLA-B alleles for most subjects in the first cohort. Only TCR beta chains were sequenced in this cohort, and the absence of alpha or paired-chain data limited detectable features. A later genetic analysis reported fewer N-insertions in productive TCRs among donors in an Asian-associated ancestry cluster than the approximately 670-donor mean. Broadly in line with IMGT annotations, most TCR beta V segments showed up in productive rearrangements about 90% or about 30% of the time in an earlier analysis of approximately 600 of the donors. In a later analysis, HLA-associated TCR beta chains showed more clonal expansion and lower generation probabilities than non-associated chains that were equally common. According to the authors, the approach could potentially be generalized to other disease states and immunological phenotypes. Across donors, most TCR sequences were observed very rarely, whereas some public TCRs were present in many individuals. A later genetic analysis associated a missense DCLRE1C variant with V-gene and J-gene trimming of TCR beta chains, and an independent cohort replicated the association. Because HLA typing was unavailable for some donors at each locus, only the typed subset was used in association tests. The classifier was reported to diagnose cytomegalovirus status with high specificity and sensitivity in both the original cohort and the validation cohort. In a later analysis, 15,000 to 20,000 TCR beta sequences were associated with specific HLA alleles at a false discovery rate of 0.05. A group of highly shared sequence variants was considered likely to be a technical artifact of the sequencing pipeline. In vitro tests confirmed that a few of the cytomegalovirus-associated TCR beta chains recognize cytomegalovirus antigens. CMV serostatus was the only immune exposure information available for the cohort. In the study, approximately 150 TCR beta chains were listed as associated with cytomegalovirus. A later analysis reported that several top co-occurrence clusters appeared linked to parvovirus B19, influenza, CMV and Epstein-Barr virus. Some IMGT-functional V segments, including TRBV6-2 and TRBV6-3, could not be told apart with the 87-base-pair reads, so those segments were excluded. Correlated functional status among segregating V segments might be attributable to linkage disequilibrium, but an unknown experimental factor could not be ruled out.

The cohort consisted of approximately 690 healthy bone marrow donors. Cohort members were all nominally healthy when sampled, although unrecorded immune exposures were likely present. The donor was CMV seronegative and was included in the group of around 320 seronegative cohort members. Every donor gave a peripheral blood sample, and the peripheral blood mononuclear cells from that sample were used for TCR beta sequencing. Genomic DNA extraction from the blood cell samples was performed with the Qiagen DNeasy Blood Extraction Kit. The V and J genes are TRBV13 and TRBJ1-1; a tentative D match to TRBD1 spans 5 bases. The specimen was PBMCs. The sequence came from a woman younger than 45 in good health and CMV-seronegative. The CDR3 has the sequence CASSSQQVSWTEAFF. The DNA reads TGTGCCAGCAGCTCCCAACAGGTTTCGTGGACTGAAGCTTTCTTT.